These 15 T cell receptor beta chains were sequenced from one sample in a study of blood T cell repertoires in COVID-19 (dated by TCRdb to 2020 to 2021). Libraries were made using the immunoSEQ multiplex PCR assay. This immuneACCESS table, as held by TCRdb, lists in-frame sequences with V and J called but not all clones. Of the missing ones, under half trace to an unresolved V gene in checked studies; the others have no known cause. Counted in this sample were roughly 300,000 clones; about 86% of them appeared once. The top ten clonotypes cover roughly 1.1% of the sample. Sequenced input: peripheral blood. The receptors were sampled from a woman aged 45-65 years with acute or convalescent COVID-19.

This sequence joins TRBV11-3 and TRBJ2-1; 10 bases are a match to TRBD2. The germline V gene has CDR1 SGHNT and CDR2 YENEEA. V shed 5 bases and J 8 bases; nucleotides not matched to a gene: 6. This CDR3 contains 14 residues. Here the CDR3 DNA reads TGTGCCAGCAGCCCCACTAGCGGGAAAGATGAGCAGTTCTTC. This codes for CASSPTSGKDEQFF.

This chain connects TRBV30 to TRBJ1-5, with 8 bases fitting TRBD1. Losses at the gene ends were 4 bases for V and 5 bases for J; bases not matched to a gene: 7. The CDR3 runs 14 residues. Germline lookup yields CDR1 GTSNPN and CDR2 SVGIG (reference sequence). The DNA for the CDR3 is TGTGCCTGGAATAAACAGGGGGGGGATCAGCCCCAGCATTTT. This translates into CAWNKQGGDQPQHF.

This chain joins TRBV2 and TRBJ1-2; perhaps TRBD1 as D (6 bases). V was pared by 5 bases and J by 4 bases, with 14 bases between. CDR1 and CDR2 from the germline V gene are SNHLY and FYNNEI. The CDR3 loop spans 14 amino acids. The CDR3 is CASSLQGYFYGYTF. In DNA, the CDR3 is TGTGCCAGCAGTCTACAGGGCTACTTCTATGGCTACACCTTC. Full variable domain (outside the CDR3, taken from reference TRBV2 and TRBJ1-2): EPEVTQTPSHQVTQMGQEVILRCVPISNHLYFYWYRQILGQKVEFLVSFYNNEISEKSEIFDDQFSVERPDGSNFTLKIRSTKLEDSAMYFCASSLQGYFYGYTFGSGTRLTVV.

The chain recombines TRBV6-1 with TRBJ1-1; TRBD1 might be the D (5 bases). The V end was cut by 0 bases, the J end by 0 bases, with 11 bases between. Germline V CDR1 and CDR2: MNHNS, SASEGT. The CDR3 is 16 amino acids. CDR3 bases: TGTGCCAGCAGTGAAGCGCTTGGGGGGTTGAACACTGAAGCTTTCTTT. It encodes CASSEALGGLNTEAFF.

The chain is built from TRBV27 and TRBJ1-2; the D gene is possibly TRBD1 (5 bases). This CDR3 contains 12 residues. The ends were cut back, 3 bases at V and 8 bases at J, with 10 bases in the middle. Germline assignment: CDR1 MNHEY and CDR2 SMNVEV (reference sequence). CDR3 amino acids: CASSFPGLGYTF. As DNA, the CDR3 is TGTGCCAGCAGTTTTCCAGGGCTAGGCTACACCTTC.

The chain employs TRBV28 and TRBJ1-2; 10 bases match TRBD1. The CDR3 sequence is 15 residues long. The J segment lost 6 bases and the V segment lost 2 bases, leaving 6 bases of the junction unmatched. Germline assignment: CDR1 MDHEN and CDR2 SYDVKM. CDR3 sequence: CASSLEQTGGDGYTF. CDR3 coding DNA: TGTGCCAGCAGTTTAGAGCAGACAGGGGGCGATGGCTACACCTTC.

The chain recombines TRBV12-3 or TRBV12-4 with TRBJ1-3, with TRBD1 as a possible D gene (5 bases). The CDR3 loop spans 12 amino acids. V shed 8 bases and J shed 4 bases, with 9 bases lying between them. CDR3 protein: CASGTGGNTIYF. The CDR3, as DNA: TGTGCCAGCGGTACAGGAGGAAACACCATATATTTT.

The rearrangement uses TRBV10-1 and TRBJ2-3; possible D gene TRBD1, 6 bases. The CDR3 length is 13 residues. The germline V gene encodes CDR1 WNHNN and CDR2 SYGVQD (reference sequence). Trimming removed 2 bases at V and 4 bases at J, with 7 bases between. The CDR3 loop is CASSEAGADTQYF. The DNA for the CDR3 is TGCGCCAGCAGTGAGGCAGGGGCAGATACGCAGTATTTT.

The chain links TRBV18 to TRBJ2-5; the match to TRBD2 covers 8 bases. Trimming took 5 bases from V and 3 from J; bases not matched to a gene: 8. The germline CDR1 and CDR2 sequences are KGHSH and LQKENI. The CDR3 spans 15 residues. The CDR3 bases are TGTGCCAGCTCAGGACTCCGGGGGGGTGAAGAGACCCAGTACTTC. It translates to CASSGLRGGEETQYF.

J is TRBJ1-2 and V is TRBV18; 8 bases agree with TRBD1. Germline CDR1 KGHSH, CDR2 LQKENI. There are 13 residues in the CDR3. J gave up 7 bases and V 1 base, and 2 bases lay outside the gene matches. The CDR3 coding sequence is TGTGCCAGCTCACCACTTGGACAGGGTGGCTACACCTTC. This codes for CASSPLGQGGYTF.

Concerning this clone: Other DNA sequences within the sample encode an identical CDR3. This chain links TRBV5-1 with TRBJ2-1; 10 bases line up with TRBD2. The CDR3 has 15 amino acids. V shed 4 bases and J 5 bases; nucleotides not matched to a gene: 6. Germline V CDR1 and CDR2: SGHRS, YFSETQ. The CDR3 is CASSPGLAGDNEQFF. The CDR3 DNA is TGCGCCAGCAGCCCCGGGCTAGCGGGGGACAATGAGCAGTTCTTC.

The chain employs TRBV30 and TRBJ1-5, with 8 bases aligning to TRBD1. The CDR3 is 13 amino acids. CDR1 is GTSNPN and CDR2 is SVGIG in the germline V gene (reference sequence). Germline trimming cut 3 bases from V and 7 bases from J; bases unmatched to any gene: 5. CDR3 in DNA: TGTGCCTGGAGGCCTCAGGGGGCCCAGCCCCAGCATTTT. Its protein product is CAWRPQGAQPQHF.

The chain recombines TRBV2 with TRBJ2-1, with D perhaps matching TRBD2 (8 bases). This CDR3 is built from 15 residues. Trimming removed 0 bases from V and 8 bases from J, with 14 bases in between. Germline lookup yields CDR1 SNHLY and CDR2 FYNNEI. The CDR3 is CASSEAPGGGHEQFF. The CDR3 DNA sequence: TGTGCCAGCAGTGAAGCCCCGGGAGGGGGCCATGAGCAGTTCTTC.

In this sample, this clone turned up a few times. This chain joins TRBV4-1 and TRBJ1-1, with D possibly matching TRBD1 (6 bases). CDR3 length: 15 amino acids. V gave up 2 bases and J gave up 6 bases, with 16 bases separating them. Germline V gives CDR1 MGHRA, CDR2 YSYEKL. As DNA, the CDR3 is TGCGCCAGCAGCCAAAATCGACAGGTCCGCTCTGAAGCTTTCTTT. Translation: CASSQNRQVRSEAFF.

This clone was recorded once. The genes are TRBV7-8 and TRBJ2-1, with TRBD2 identical over 8 bases. The CDR3 loop spans 14 amino acids. Germline V gene lookup returns CDR1 SGHVS and CDR2 FQNEAQ. V lost 2 bases to trimming and J lost 8 bases; unmatched junction nucleotides: 5. The CDR3, as DNA: TGTGCCAGCAGCTTACTAGCGGGCGTGGATGAGCAGTTCTTC. It translates to CASSLLAGVDEQFF. The full variable domain, its missing parts supplied by reference TRBV7-8 and TRBJ2-1, is GAGVSQSPRYKVAKRGQDVALRCDPISGHVSLFWYQQALGQGPEFLTYFQNEAQLDKSGLPSDRFFAERPEGSVSTLKIQRTQQEDSAVYLCASSLLAGVDEQFFGPGTRLTVL.